Below, 12 T cell receptor beta chains from the same sample are listed, as sequenced in a study of radiotherapy plus CTLA-4 blockade in lung cancer. Here immunoSEQ multiplex PCR was the method, and the copy in TCRdb shows in-frame clones only, minus some. Of approximately 90,000 clones listed, 83% were seen once; the top ten hold 0.65% to 0.9%. The sequences come from peripheral blood, collected from a patient treated with radiotherapy plus ipilimumab. The receptor set was obtained from a human donor with non-small cell lung cancer who had stable disease on radiotherapy plus ipilimumab.

The J gene is TRBJ2-1, the V gene TRBV5-5, with a possible D match to TRBD2 (5 bases). Per the germline V gene, CDR1 is SGHKS and CDR2 is YYEKEE (reference sequence). Deletions cut 4 bases from V and 4 bases from J, with 9 bases between. The CDR3 has 13 amino acids. The CDR3 DNA reads as TGTGCCAGCAGCCCCGGCGGGTACAATGAGCAGTTCTTC. Translated, it gives CASSPGGYNEQFF.

The rearrangement links TRBV28 to TRBJ1-5; D perhaps matches TRBD1 (5 bases). This CDR3 comprises 13 residues. Germline V gives CDR1 MDHEN, CDR2 SYDVKM. Deletions cut 5 bases from V and 5 bases from J, with 10 bases between. The CDR3 is CASSGGVDQPQHF. CDR3 DNA: TGTGCCAGCAGTGGAGGGGTGGATCAGCCCCAGCATTTT.

The chain combines TRBV9 with TRBJ2-3; TRBD2 agrees at 8 bases. The V segment lost 3 bases and the J segment 1 base; nucleotides outside the gene matches: 1. Germline assignment: CDR1 SGDLS and CDR2 YYNGEE. The CDR3 length is 14 residues. The CDR3 DNA reads as TGTGCCAGCAGCGAGACTAGCGGCACAGATACGCAGTATTTT. It yields the protein CASSETSGTDTQYF.

The chain joins TRBV28 to TRBJ1-1; D ambiguous. This CDR3 has 13 amino acids. V lost 6 bases to trimming and J lost 1 base, with 9 bases between them. Germline CDR1 MDHEN, CDR2 SYDVKM. CDR3 amino acids: CASSGPTNTEAFF. The CDR3 bases are TGTGCCAGCAGCGGACCGACGAACACTGAAGCTTTCTTT. Based on the CDR3 plus reference TRBV28 and TRBJ1-1, the full variable domain is DVKVTQSSRYLVKRTGEKVFLECVQDMDHENMFWYRQDPGLGLRLIYFSYDVKMKEKGDIPEGYSVSREKKERFSLILESASTNQTSMYLCASSGPTNTEAFFGQGTRLTVV.

The rearrangement joins TRBV9 to TRBJ2-7; 12 bases map to TRBD2. CDR3 length equals 15 residues. After removal of 2 bases from V and 6 bases from J, the junction contained 6 bases not matched to a gene. In germline, CDR1 is SGDLS, CDR2 YYNGEE. The CDR3: CASSVASGGAAEQYF. The CDR3 DNA follows: TGTGCCAGCAGCGTCGCTAGCGGGGGGGCCGCCGAGCAGTACTTC.

This CDR3 reads CASSFSRGDQPQHF. The CDR3 nucleotides are TGTGCCAGCAGTTTTTCCAGGGGGGATCAGCCCCAGCATTTT. The chain joins TRBV6-6 to TRBJ1-5, with TRBD1 identical over 7 bases. Trimming removed 4 bases from V and 5 bases from J; junction bases left unmatched: 5. The CDR3 has 14 amino acids. Germline V gene data show CDR1 as MNHNY and CDR2 as SVGAGI (reference sequence).

This chain joins TRBV6-4 and TRBJ1-5, with 10 bases lining up with TRBD1. Looked up from germline, CDR1 is MRHNA and CDR2 is SNTAGT. The CDR3 extends over 16 amino acids. V dropped 3 bases and J dropped 6; count of bases not matched to a gene: 8. The CDR3 DNA follows: TGTGCCAGCAGTGAAAGGGGGACAGGGGAGGGTCAGCCCCAGCATTTT. Encoded protein: CASSERGTGEGQPQHF.

The chain uses TRBV6-5 and TRBJ2-1, with 7 bases fitting TRBD1. V shed 0 bases and J 6 bases; nucleotides not matched to a gene: 5. CDR3 length equals 15 residues. CDR1 is MNHEY, CDR2 SVGAGI, per germline. This CDR3 reads CASSYSTGSRNEQFF. The DNA of the CDR3 is TGTGCCAGCAGTTACTCGACAGGGTCGCGCAATGAGCAGTTCTTC.

The chain employs TRBV5-1 and TRBJ2-1; D unresolved. Trimming left V 4 bases short and J 8 bases short, with 10 bases between. CDR1 is SGHRS and CDR2 is YFSETQ in the germline V gene. The CDR3 runs to 12 residues. The CDR3 here is CASSLEGYEQFF. For the CDR3, the DNA is TGCGCCAGCAGCCTTGAAGGCTATGAGCAGTTCTTC.

Only one count was recorded for this clone. The V call is TRBV9, the J call TRBJ2-2; no definite D call. CDR1 is SGDLS, CDR2 YYNGEE, per germline. This CDR3 has 14 amino acids. Trimming took 0 bases from V and 6 from J, leaving 9 bases between them. CDR3 nucleotide sequence: TGTGCCAGCAGCGTAGCCCTCCGAGCCGGGGAGCTGTTTTTT. The encoded protein is CASSVALRAGELFF.

The V call is TRBV5-4, the J call TRBJ2-2; 8 bases line up with TRBD2. This CDR3 is built from 16 residues. The germline V gene has CDR1 SGHNT and CDR2 YYREEE (reference sequence). V lost 0 bases and J lost 3; bases outside the gene matches: 4. The CDR3 loop reads CASSLGPAGDTGELFF. The CDR3 DNA follows: TGTGCCAGCAGCTTGGGGCCAGCGGGAGACACCGGGGAGCTGTTTTTT.

This clone was seen just once. The J gene is TRBJ1-4, the V gene TRBV5-5; 7 bases are a match to TRBD1. The trim removed 1 base at V and 7 bases at J, leaving 7 bases unmatched. CDR3 length: 15 residues. Germline V lookup: CDR1 SGHKS, CDR2 YYEKEE (reference sequence). The CDR3 sequence: CASSLSGQGGEKLFF. The CDR3 bases are TGTGCCAGCAGCTTGTCCGGGCAGGGGGGTGAAAAACTGTTTTTT.